This T cell receptor (beta chain) was sequenced during a study of shared clonotypes between healthy human individuals. Roughly 300 ng DNA, roughly 30,000 T cell genomes, went into unsorted PBMC replicate PCRs. The assay was immunoSEQ multiplex PCR, and TCRdb's table has in-frame clones only and misses some. The sample carries some 470,000 clones, 60% to 85% recorded once. Looked up from germline, CDR1 is SQVTM and CDR2 is ANQGSEA. V shed 6 bases, J shed 7 bases, and the junction held 8 bases outside the gene matches. The CDR3 consists of 12 residues. With regard to this clone: The antigen is undetermined.

Study conclusions and caveats: How much donors shared clonotypes was expected to be affected by sequencing depth. Blood was the sole source, and tissue repertoires probably differ.

V usage is TRBV29-1 and J usage is TRBJ1-1, with TRBD1 identical over 7 bases. The receptor was isolated from a woman in her thirties or forties in good health. Some clones in this sample may be carry-over from other donors' samples. What was sequenced was PBMCs. Here the CDR3 DNA reads TGCAGCGTAACAGGGGTGGGGGATGAAGCTTTCTTT. Protein: CSVTGVGDEAFF.